Listed below are T cell receptor beta chains from one sample, sequenced in a study of cytomegalovirus exposure and HLA in healthy donors. The repertoire was sequenced with immunoSEQ multiplex PCR; TCRdb's copy has only in-frame clones and lacks some. The data contain 90,000 to 150,000 clones, 70% to 90% of them singletons. What was sequenced was PBMCs. Every receptor here comes from a man aged 18 to 30 in good health and CMV-seronegative. Each CDR3 is given with its conserved first and last residue. The D gene is left open where the match is weak. Clone size is not always given. Where it is, it says once, few, many or a class for expanded clones.

abundance: -; j_gene: TRBJ1-6; d_gene: -; v_gene: TRBV5-6; CDR3aa: CASSPGIGGISSPLHF; CDR3nt: TGTGCCAGCAGCCCCGGAATTGGGGGGATCAGTTCACCCCTCCACTTT
abundance: -; j_gene: TRBJ2-3; d_gene: TRBD1; v_gene: TRBV27; CDR3aa: CASSQDRDTDTQYF; CDR3nt: TGTGCCAGCAGTCAGGACAGGGATACAGATACGCAGTATTTT
abundance: -; j_gene: TRBJ2-7; d_gene: -; v_gene: TRBV19; CDR3aa: CASSDRGRRYEQYF; CDR3nt: TGTGCCAGTAGTGATCGCGGTAGGCGCTACGAGCAGTACTTC
abundance: -; j_gene: TRBJ2-3; d_gene: TRBD1; v_gene: TRBV30; CDR3aa: CAWDRVFTDTQYF; CDR3nt: TGTGCCTGGGACAGGGTTTTTACAGATACGCAGTATTTT
abundance: -; j_gene: TRBJ2-7; d_gene: TRBD1; v_gene: TRBV7-9; CDR3aa: CASSFPTGGETYEQYF; CDR3nt: TGTGCCAGCAGCTTCCCTACAGGGGGCGAAACCTACGAGCAGTACTTC
abundance: -; j_gene: TRBJ2-7; d_gene: TRBD2; v_gene: TRBV6-5; CDR3aa: CASSRGDAYEQYF; CDR3nt: TGTGCCAGCAGTCGGGGGGACGCCTACGAGCAGTACTTC
abundance: -; j_gene: TRBJ2-2; d_gene: -; v_gene: TRBV14; CDR3aa: CASSQATGVPGELFF; CDR3nt: TGTGCCAGCAGCCAAGCGACGGGTGTCCCCGGGGAGCTGTTTTTT
abundance: -; j_gene: TRBJ1-2; d_gene: -; v_gene: TRBV20-1; CDR3aa: CSAGGVYGYTF; CDR3nt: TGCAGTGCTGGGGGGGTCTATGGCTACACCTTC
abundance: few; j_gene: TRBJ1-1; d_gene: -; v_gene: TRBV18; CDR3aa: CASSPTQVGGGVEAFF; CDR3nt: TGTGCCAGCTCACCGACACAGGTGGGCGGCGGGGTTGAAGCTTTCTTT
abundance: -; j_gene: TRBJ1-1; d_gene: TRBD1; v_gene: TRBV6-5; CDR3aa: CASSLGTGNTEAFF; CDR3nt: TGTGCCAGCAGTTTAGGGACAGGGAACACTGAAGCTTTCTTT
abundance: once; j_gene: TRBJ1-2; d_gene: TRBD1; v_gene: TRBV29-1; CDR3aa: CSVATGTNYGYTF; CDR3nt: TGCAGCGTTGCGACAGGGACTAACTATGGCTACACCTTC
abundance: -; j_gene: TRBJ2-3; d_gene: -; v_gene: TRBV29-1; CDR3aa: CSVDSDTQYF; CDR3nt: TGCAGCGTTGACTCGGATACGCAGTATTTT
abundance: once; j_gene: TRBJ2-7; d_gene: TRBD1; v_gene: TRBV10-3; CDR3aa: CAISDAEMGQGRYEQYF; CDR3nt: TGTGCCATCAGTGACGCTGAAATGGGACAGGGTAGGTACGAGCAGTACTTC